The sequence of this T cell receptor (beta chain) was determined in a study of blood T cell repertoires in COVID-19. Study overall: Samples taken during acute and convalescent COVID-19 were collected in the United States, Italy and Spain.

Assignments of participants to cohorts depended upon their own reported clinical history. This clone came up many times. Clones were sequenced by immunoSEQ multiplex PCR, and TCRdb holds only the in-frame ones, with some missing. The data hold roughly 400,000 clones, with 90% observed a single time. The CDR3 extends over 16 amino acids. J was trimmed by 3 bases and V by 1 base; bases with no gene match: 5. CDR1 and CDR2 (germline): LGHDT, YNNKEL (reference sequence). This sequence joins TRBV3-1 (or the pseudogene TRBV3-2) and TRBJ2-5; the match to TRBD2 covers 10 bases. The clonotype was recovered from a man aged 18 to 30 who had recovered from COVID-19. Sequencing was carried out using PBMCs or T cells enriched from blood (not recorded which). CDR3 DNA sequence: TGTGCCAGCAGCCAAGGGGTAGCGGGAGGTGAAGAGACCCAGTACTTC. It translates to CASSQGVAGGEETQYF.